The source of this T cell receptor beta chain is a study of cytotoxic CD8 clonotypes in ibrutinib-treated CLL. On the study more broadly: On average, around 89,000 productive rearrangements and about 280,000 productive templates per sample. Study-wide findings and caveats: Baseline-level clonality went beyond age-matched healthy donors and moved in step with circulating CD8+ T-cell counts. Clonotypes that were public were uncommon, and they contracted or stayed stable on treatment. The study found clonality rose at ibrutinib response, then fell toward baseline at progression.

To note about this clone: Its antigen is undetermined.

V trimming: 4 bases; J trimming: 1 base; junction bases outside the gene matches: 8. This CDR3 spans 16 amino acids. Germline V gene sequence: CDR1 MNHEY, CDR2 SMNVEV (reference sequence). Clones were read by immunoSEQ multiplex PCR, and TCRdb kept only the in-frame ones, dropping some. The profile shows some 43,000 clones, around 73% of them singletons. The sample in question was PBMCs, obtained after 12 months of ibrutinib treatment. The sequence derives from a human donor with chronic lymphocytic leukemia. The V gene is TRBV27, the J gene TRBJ1-1, with 8 bases matching TRBD1. CDR3 amino acids: CASSWGRGQRNTEAFF. The CDR3 DNA is TGTGCCAGCAGTTGGGGCAGGGGGCAACGGAACACTGAAGCTTTCTTT.